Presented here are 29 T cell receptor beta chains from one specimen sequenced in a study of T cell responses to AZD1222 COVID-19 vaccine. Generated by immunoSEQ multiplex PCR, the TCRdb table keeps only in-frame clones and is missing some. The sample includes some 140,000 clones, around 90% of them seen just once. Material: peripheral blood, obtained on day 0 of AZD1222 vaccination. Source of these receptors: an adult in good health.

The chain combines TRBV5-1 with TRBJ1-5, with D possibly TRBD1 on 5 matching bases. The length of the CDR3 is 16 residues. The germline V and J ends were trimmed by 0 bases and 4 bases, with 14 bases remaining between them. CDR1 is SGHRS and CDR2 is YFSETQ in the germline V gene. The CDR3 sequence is CASSLGEGIGNQPQHF. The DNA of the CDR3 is TGCGCCAGCAGCTTGGGAGAGGGGATCGGTAATCAGCCCCAGCATTTT.

For the CDR3, the DNA is TGTGCCAGCAGCCCCAAGGGACTGGAGAGTTCGTTTGGGGCCAACGTCCTGACTTTC. This encodes CASSPKGLESSFGANVLTF. The genes are TRBV7-9 and TRBJ2-6, with D possibly being TRBD2 (6 bases). This CDR3 spans 19 amino acids. Trimming shortened V by 5 bases and J by 3 bases, and 23 bases separated the two germline ends. The germline CDR1 and CDR2 sequences are SEHNR and FQNEAQ (reference sequence). The whole variable domain, filled in from reference TRBV7-9 and TRBJ2-6, reads DTGVSQNPRHKITKRGQNVTFRCDPISEHNRLYWYRQTLGQGPEFLTYFQNEAQLEKSRLLSDRFSAERPKGSFSTLEIQRTEQGDSAMYLCASSPKGLESSFGANVLTFGAGSRLTVL.

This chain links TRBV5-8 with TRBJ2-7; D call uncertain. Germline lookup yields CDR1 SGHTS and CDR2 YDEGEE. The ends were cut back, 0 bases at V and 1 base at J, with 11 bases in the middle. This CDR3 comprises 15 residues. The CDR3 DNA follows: TGTGCCAGCAGCTTGGGGCAGTTCATTTCCTACGAGCAGTACTTC. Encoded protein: CASSLGQFISYEQYF.

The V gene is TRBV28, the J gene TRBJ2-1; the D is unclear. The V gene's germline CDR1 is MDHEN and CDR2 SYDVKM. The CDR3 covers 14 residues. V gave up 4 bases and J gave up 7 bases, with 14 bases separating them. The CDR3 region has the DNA TGTGCCAGCAGTTCCGAGGTCCAGGCTAATGAGCAGTTCTTC. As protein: CASSSEVQANEQFF.

CDR3 residues: CASSLGRTGGNQPQHF. CDR3 coding DNA: TGTGCCAGCAGCTTAGGCCGGACAGGGGGCAATCAGCCCCAGCATTTT. The rearrangement links TRBV7-2 to TRBJ1-5; 9 bases fit TRBD1. The length of the CDR3 is 16 residues. Per the germline V gene, CDR1 is SGHTA and CDR2 is FQGNSA. The V segment lost 1 base and the J segment 2 bases; nucleotides outside the gene matches: 3.

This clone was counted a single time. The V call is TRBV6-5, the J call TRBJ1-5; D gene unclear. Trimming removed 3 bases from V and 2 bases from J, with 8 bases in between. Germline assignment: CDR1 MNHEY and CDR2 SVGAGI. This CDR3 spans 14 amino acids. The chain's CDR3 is CASSYSLGNQPQHF. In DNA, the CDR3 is TGTGCCAGCAGTTATTCCCTGGGCAATCAGCCCCAGCATTTT.

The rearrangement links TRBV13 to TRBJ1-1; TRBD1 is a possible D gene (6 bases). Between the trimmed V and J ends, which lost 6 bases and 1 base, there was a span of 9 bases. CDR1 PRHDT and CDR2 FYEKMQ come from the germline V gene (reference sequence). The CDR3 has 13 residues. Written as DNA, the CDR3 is TGTGCCAGCAGGGGGGACAAGAACACTGAAGCTTTCTTT. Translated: CASRGDKNTEAFF.

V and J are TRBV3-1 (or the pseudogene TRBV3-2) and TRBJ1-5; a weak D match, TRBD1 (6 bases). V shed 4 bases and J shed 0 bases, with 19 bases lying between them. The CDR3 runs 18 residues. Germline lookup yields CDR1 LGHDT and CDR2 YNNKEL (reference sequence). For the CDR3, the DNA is TGTGCCAGCAGCCCCCGGGACAAAATTATCTATAGCAATCAGCCCCAGCATTTT. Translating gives CASSPRDKIIYSNQPQHF.

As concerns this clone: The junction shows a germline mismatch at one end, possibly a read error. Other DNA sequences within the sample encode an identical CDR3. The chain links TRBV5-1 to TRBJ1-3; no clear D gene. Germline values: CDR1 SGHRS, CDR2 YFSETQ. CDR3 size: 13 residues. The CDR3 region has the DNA TGCGCCAGCAGCTTGGCACCTGGGAACACCATATATTTT. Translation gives CASSLAPGNTIYF.

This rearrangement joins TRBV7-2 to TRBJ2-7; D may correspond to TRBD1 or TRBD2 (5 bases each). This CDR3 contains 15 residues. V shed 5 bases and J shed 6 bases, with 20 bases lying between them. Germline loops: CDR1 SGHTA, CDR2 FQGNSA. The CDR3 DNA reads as TGTGCCAGCAGCCCCTACCGGGCAGGGACGGGCGAGCAGTACTTC. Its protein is CASSPYRAGTGEQYF.

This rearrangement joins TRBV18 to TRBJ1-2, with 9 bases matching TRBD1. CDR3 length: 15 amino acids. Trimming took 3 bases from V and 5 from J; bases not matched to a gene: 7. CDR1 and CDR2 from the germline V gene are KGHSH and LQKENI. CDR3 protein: CASSPTDRGGYGYTF. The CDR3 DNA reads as TGTGCCAGCTCACCCACGGACAGGGGTGGGTATGGCTACACCTTC.

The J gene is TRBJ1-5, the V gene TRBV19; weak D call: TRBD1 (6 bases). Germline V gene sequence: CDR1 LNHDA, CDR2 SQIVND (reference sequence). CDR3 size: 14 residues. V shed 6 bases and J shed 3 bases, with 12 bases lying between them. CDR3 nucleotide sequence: TGTGCCAGTAGGGTGGGACAAGACAATCAGCCCCAGCATTTT. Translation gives CASRVGQDNQPQHF.

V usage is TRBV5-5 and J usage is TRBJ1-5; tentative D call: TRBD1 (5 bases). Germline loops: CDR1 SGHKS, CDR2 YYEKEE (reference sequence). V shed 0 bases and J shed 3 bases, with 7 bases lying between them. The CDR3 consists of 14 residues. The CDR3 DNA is TGTGCCAGCAGCTTGGCAGGGAACAATCAGCCCCAGCATTTT. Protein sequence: CASSLAGNNQPQHF.

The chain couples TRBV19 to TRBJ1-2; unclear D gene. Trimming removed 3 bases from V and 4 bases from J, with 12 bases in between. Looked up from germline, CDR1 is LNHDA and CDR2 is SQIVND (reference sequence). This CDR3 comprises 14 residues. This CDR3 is CASSIRPSTYGYTF. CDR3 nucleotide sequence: TGTGCCAGTAGTATTCGACCGAGTACCTATGGCTACACCTTC.

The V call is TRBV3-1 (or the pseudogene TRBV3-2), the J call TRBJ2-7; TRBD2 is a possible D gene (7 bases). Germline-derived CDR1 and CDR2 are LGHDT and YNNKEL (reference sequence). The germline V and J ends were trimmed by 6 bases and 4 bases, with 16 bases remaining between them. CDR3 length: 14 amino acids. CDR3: CASSHGGGKYEQYF. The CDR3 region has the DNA TGTGCCAGCAGTCATGGGGGGGGCAAATACGAGCAGTACTTC.

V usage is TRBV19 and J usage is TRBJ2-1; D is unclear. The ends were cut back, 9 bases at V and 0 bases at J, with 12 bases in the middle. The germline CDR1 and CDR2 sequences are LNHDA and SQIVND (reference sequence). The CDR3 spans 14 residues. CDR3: CASARRSSYNEQFF. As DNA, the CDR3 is TGTGCCAGCGCCCGTCGGAGCTCCTACAATGAGCAGTTCTTC.

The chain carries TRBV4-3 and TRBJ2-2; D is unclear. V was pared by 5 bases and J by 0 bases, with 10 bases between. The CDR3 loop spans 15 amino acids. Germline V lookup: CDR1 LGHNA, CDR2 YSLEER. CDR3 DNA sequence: TGCGCCAGCAGCGCACTGGGCCCGAACACCGGGGAGCTGTTTTTT. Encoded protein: CASSALGPNTGELFF.

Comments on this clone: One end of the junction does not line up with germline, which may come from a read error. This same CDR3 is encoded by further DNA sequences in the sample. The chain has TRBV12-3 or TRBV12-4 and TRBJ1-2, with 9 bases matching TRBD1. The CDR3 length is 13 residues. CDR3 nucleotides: TGTGCCAGCAGTCCCGGACAGGGGTATGGTTACACCTTC. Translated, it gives CASSPGQGYGYTF.

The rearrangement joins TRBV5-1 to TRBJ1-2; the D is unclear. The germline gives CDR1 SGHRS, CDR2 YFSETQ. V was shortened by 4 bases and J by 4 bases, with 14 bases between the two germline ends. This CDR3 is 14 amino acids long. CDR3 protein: CASSGEAPSYGYTF. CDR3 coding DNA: TGCGCCAGCAGCGGGGAGGCACCGTCCTATGGCTACACCTTC.

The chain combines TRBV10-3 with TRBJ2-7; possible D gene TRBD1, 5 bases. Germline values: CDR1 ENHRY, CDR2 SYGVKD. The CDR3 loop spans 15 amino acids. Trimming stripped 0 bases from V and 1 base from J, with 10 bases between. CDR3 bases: TGTGCCATCAGTGAGTCAGGCAGGGTATCCTACGAGCAGTACTTC. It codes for CAISESGRVSYEQYF.

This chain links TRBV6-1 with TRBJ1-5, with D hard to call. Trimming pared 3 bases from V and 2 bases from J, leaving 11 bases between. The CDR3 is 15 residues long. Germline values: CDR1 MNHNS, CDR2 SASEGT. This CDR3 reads CASSDRPHGNQPQHF. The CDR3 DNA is TGTGCCAGCAGTGATCGCCCGCACGGCAATCAGCCCCAGCATTTT.

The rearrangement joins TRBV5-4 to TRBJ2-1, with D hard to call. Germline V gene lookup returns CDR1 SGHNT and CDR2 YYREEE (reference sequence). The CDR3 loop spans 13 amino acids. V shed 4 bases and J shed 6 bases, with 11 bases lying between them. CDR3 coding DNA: TGTGCCAGCAGCCTACAAGGGATCAATGAGCAGTTCTTC. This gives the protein CASSLQGINEQFF.

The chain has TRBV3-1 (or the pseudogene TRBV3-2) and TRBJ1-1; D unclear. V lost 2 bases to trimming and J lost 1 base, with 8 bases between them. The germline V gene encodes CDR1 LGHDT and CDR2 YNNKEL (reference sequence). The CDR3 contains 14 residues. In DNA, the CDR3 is TGTGCCAGCAGCCAATTATCACCGAACACTGAAGCTTTCTTT. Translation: CASSQLSPNTEAFF.

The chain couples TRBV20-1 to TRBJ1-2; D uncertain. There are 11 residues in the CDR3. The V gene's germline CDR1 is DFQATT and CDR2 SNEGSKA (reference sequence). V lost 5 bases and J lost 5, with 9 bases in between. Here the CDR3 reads CSASDEYGYTF. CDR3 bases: TGCAGTGCTTCGGACGAGTATGGCTACACCTTC.

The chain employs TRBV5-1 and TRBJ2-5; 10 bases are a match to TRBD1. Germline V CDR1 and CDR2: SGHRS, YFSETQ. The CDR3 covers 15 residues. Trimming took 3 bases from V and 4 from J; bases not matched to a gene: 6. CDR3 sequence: CASSSKTGGTETQYF. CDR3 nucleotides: TGCGCCAGCAGCTCGAAGACAGGGGGCACAGAGACCCAGTACTTC.

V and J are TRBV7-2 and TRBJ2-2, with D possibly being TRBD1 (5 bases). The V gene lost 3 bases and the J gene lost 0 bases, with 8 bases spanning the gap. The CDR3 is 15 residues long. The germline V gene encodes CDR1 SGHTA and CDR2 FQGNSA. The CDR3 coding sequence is TGTGCCAGCAGCTTGGGGCACGCGAACACCGGGGAGCTGTTTTTT. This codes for CASSLGHANTGELFF.

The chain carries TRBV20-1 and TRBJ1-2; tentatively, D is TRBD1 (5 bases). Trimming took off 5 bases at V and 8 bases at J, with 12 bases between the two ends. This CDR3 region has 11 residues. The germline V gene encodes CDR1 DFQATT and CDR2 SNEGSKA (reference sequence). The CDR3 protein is CSAHPREGYTF. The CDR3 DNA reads TGCAGTGCTCACCCCAGGGAGGGCTACACCTTC.

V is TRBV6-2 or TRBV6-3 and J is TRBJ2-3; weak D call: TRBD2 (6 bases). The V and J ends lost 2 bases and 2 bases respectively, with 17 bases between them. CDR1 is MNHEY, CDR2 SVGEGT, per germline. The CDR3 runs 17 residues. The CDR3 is CASSYPTGVGPTDTQYF. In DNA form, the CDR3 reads TGTGCCAGCAGTTACCCCACGGGGGTCGGACCCACAGATACGCAGTATTTT.

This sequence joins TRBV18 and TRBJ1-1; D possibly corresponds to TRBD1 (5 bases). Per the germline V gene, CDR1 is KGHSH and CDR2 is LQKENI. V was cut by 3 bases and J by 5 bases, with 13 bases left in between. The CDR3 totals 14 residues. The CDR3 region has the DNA TGTGCCAGCTCACCCATCGGGGGACGGACTGAAGCTTTCTTT. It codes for CASSPIGGRTEAFF.